The 24 T cell receptor beta chains given below trace back to one sample, sequenced in a study of glioma-infiltrating T cells after dendritic cell vaccination. Profiled with immunoSEQ multiplex PCR; TCRdb holds only in-frame clones, not every one. The table has 100,000 or so clones, 85% to 90% seen once; the top ten hold 15% to 18%. Sequencing was performed on blood, taken before dendritic cell vaccination. These receptors were taken from a human donor with glioblastoma.

This clone occurred a few times. The chain recombines TRBV7-6 with TRBJ2-1; the match to TRBD2 covers 10 bases. Unmatched junction bases numbered 4, after V lost 6 bases and J lost 2 bases. Germline V gives CDR1 SGHVS, CDR2 FNYEAQ. The CDR3 sequence is 15 residues long. CDR3 DNA: TGTGCCAGCAGTCCTAGCGGGAGCACCTACAATGAGCAGTTCTTC. It specifies CASSPSGSTYNEQFF.

The chain uses TRBV18 and TRBJ1-2; a weak D match, TRBD1 (6 bases). Trimming left V 5 bases short and J 6 bases short, with 13 bases between. Germline CDR1 and CDR2: KGHSH and LQKENI. The CDR3 is 13 residues long. Written as DNA, the CDR3 is TGTGCCAGCTCATCCCGACAGGTTGATGGCTACACCTTC. Residues: CASSSRQVDGYTF.

The V and J genes are TRBV5-4 and TRBJ1-6; TRBD1 might be the D (5 bases). V was pared by 5 bases and J by 6 bases, with 15 bases between. There are 15 residues in the CDR3. Germline assignment: CDR1 SGHNT and CDR2 YYREEE (reference sequence). CDR3 nucleotide sequence: TGTGCCAGCAGGTCAAGCGGGGACGTTAATTCACCCCTCCACTTT. Encoded protein: CASRSSGDVNSPLHF. Looking up the rest from reference TRBV5-4 and TRBJ1-6 gives the full variable domain: ETGVTQSPTHLIKTRGQQVTLRCSSQSGHNTVSWYQQALGQGPQFIFQYYREEENGRGNFPPRFSGLQFPNYSSELNVNALELDDSALYLCASRSSGDVNSPLHFGNGTRLTVT.

This chain joins TRBV13 and TRBJ2-5; 14 nucleotides line up with TRBD2. Judging by the DNA end, TRBJ2-7 fits better; the J call may be wrong. This CDR3 is 16 amino acids long. Germline assignment: CDR1 PRHDT and CDR2 FYEKMQ (reference sequence). CDR3 sequence reads: CASSIPGLAGGYEQYF. The CDR3 DNA reads as TGTGCCAGCAGCATCCCCGGACTAGCGGGGGGCTACGAGCAGTACTTC.

This rearrangement joins TRBV7-8 to TRBJ1-1; D is possibly TRBD1 (6 bases). CDR3 length equals 16 residues. The ends were cut back, 1 base at V and 3 bases at J, with 15 bases in the middle. The germline V gene has CDR1 SGHVS and CDR2 FQNEAQ. The CDR3 spells CASSLVFRGIDTEAFF. The CDR3 DNA reads TGTGCCAGCAGCTTAGTATTCAGGGGAATAGACACTGAAGCTTTCTTT.

The chain uses TRBV5-4 and TRBJ2-5; 13 positions agree with TRBD2. The CDR3 runs 15 residues. J was trimmed by 5 bases and V by 4 bases; bases with no gene match: 5. CDR1 SGHNT and CDR2 YYREEE come from the germline V gene (reference sequence). The CDR3 here is CASSRTSGGFETQYF. CDR3 DNA sequence: TGTGCCAGCAGCAGGACTAGCGGGGGCTTCGAGACCCAGTACTTC.

This CDR3 reads CASSVVGQGAADTQYF. CDR3 bases: TGTGCCAGCAGCGTAGTGGGACAGGGGGCTGCAGATACGCAGTATTTT. The chain uses TRBV9 and TRBJ2-3; 12 bases agree with TRBD1. CDR3 length: 16 residues. V was pared by 0 bases and J by 4 bases, with 3 bases of the junction left unmatched. Germline lookup yields CDR1 SGDLS and CDR2 YYNGEE.

This chain links TRBV19 with TRBJ2-3, with a weak D call TRBD1 (5 bases). Germline assignment: CDR1 LNHDA and CDR2 SQIVND (reference sequence). CDR3 length: 16 amino acids. V lost 9 bases and J lost 3, with 22 bases in between. The DNA of the CDR3 is TGTGCCAGCAAGGGGATATTTACGTTGTCAACAGATACGCAGTATTTT. Its translation is CASKGIFTLSTDTQYF.

This clone occurred a few times. The rearrangement joins TRBV19 to TRBJ2-4; a possible D gene is TRBD1 (5 bases). Germline CDR1 reads LNHDA; CDR2 reads SQIVND (reference sequence). This CDR3 has 17 residues. With 0 bases removed from V and 0 bases from J, the gap between germline ends came to 12 bases. The CDR3 reads CASSIDGPQGAKNIQYF. The CDR3 bases are TGTGCCAGTAGTATAGATGGTCCGCAGGGAGCCAAAAACATTCAGTACTTC. Using reference TRBV19 and TRBJ2-4 for the parts outside the CDR3, the full variable domain is DGGITQSPKYLFRKEGQNVTLSCEQNLNHDAMYWYRQDPGQGLRLIYYSQIVNDFQKGDIAEGYSVSREKKESFPLTVTSAQKNPTAFYLCASSIDGPQGAKNIQYFGAGTRLSVL.

This rearrangement joins TRBV7-6 to TRBJ2-1; TRBD1 matches 9 bases. Trimming took 8 bases from V and 6 from J; bases not matched to a gene: 8. The CDR3 has 14 amino acids. Germline V CDR1 and CDR2: SGHVS, FNYEAQ. CDR3 loop: CASGGQGSLNEQFF. The DNA of the CDR3 is TGTGCCAGCGGGGGACAGGGTTCCCTCAATGAGCAGTTCTTC.

This sequence joins TRBV5-1 and TRBJ1-4, with 9 bases fitting TRBD1. With V trimmed by 2 bases and J by 5 bases, 4 bases remained unmatched. The germline V gene has CDR1 SGHRS and CDR2 YFSETQ. This CDR3 region has 15 residues. In DNA form, the CDR3 reads TGCGCCAGCAGCTTACCCGGGACAGGGAATGAAAAACTGTTTTTT. Translating it yields CASSLPGTGNEKLFF.

J is TRBJ2-7 and V is TRBV19; 8 bases map to TRBD2. Germline trimming cut 3 bases from V and 2 bases from J; bases unmatched to any gene: 3. The germline gives CDR1 LNHDA, CDR2 SQIVND (reference sequence). The CDR3 is 14 amino acids. The CDR3 nucleotides read TGTGCCAGTAGTATGACTAGCGCAACCTACGAGCAGTACTTC. Translation gives CASSMTSATYEQYF. Full variable domain (rest looked up from reference TRBV19 and TRBJ2-7): DGGITQSPKYLFRKEGQNVTLSCEQNLNHDAMYWYRQDPGQGLRLIYYSQIVNDFQKGDIAEGYSVSREKKESFPLTVTSAQKNPTAFYLCASSMTSATYEQYFGPGTRLTVT.

V gene TRBV5-4 combines with J gene TRBJ2-2, with 7 bases matching TRBD2. CDR3 length: 17 amino acids. In germline, CDR1 is SGHNT, CDR2 YYREEE (reference sequence). J gave up 2 bases and V 4 bases, and 11 bases lay outside the gene matches. This CDR3 reads CASSPGSGTINTGELFF. The CDR3 coding sequence is TGTGCCAGCAGCCCGGGCAGCGGGACGATCAACACCGGGGAGCTGTTTTTT.

The chain links TRBV5-6 to TRBJ1-2; 7 bases agree with TRBD1. The junction had 7 bases not matched to a gene; V was cut back by 4 bases and J by 7 bases. The CDR3 loop spans 13 amino acids. CDR1 and CDR2 from the germline V gene are SGHDT and YYEEEE. The chain's CDR3 is CASSRQGLSGYTF. For the CDR3, the DNA is TGTGCCAGCAGCCGACAGGGCTTGAGTGGCTACACCTTC.

The chain links TRBV2 to TRBJ2-2; D is uncertain. The CDR3 is 14 amino acids. Looked up from germline, CDR1 is SNHLY and CDR2 is FYNNEI. Between the trimmed V and J ends, which lost 6 bases and 0 bases, there was a span of 8 bases. CDR3 sequence reads: CASSVTTNTGELFF. CDR3 DNA sequence: TGTGCCAGCAGCGTCACTACGAACACCGGGGAGCTGTTTTTT.

The V and J genes are TRBV5-1 and TRBJ2-5; the match to TRBD1 covers 10 bases. The DNA end favors TRBJ2-7, so the J call may be wrong. The CDR3 has 15 amino acids. Germline CDR1 and CDR2: SGHRS and YFSETQ. CDR3 coding DNA: TGCGCCAGCAGCACGGGACAGGGGCACTCCTACGAGCAGTACTTC. This gives the protein CASSTGQGHSYEQYF.

The rearrangement links TRBV9 to TRBJ2-7; TRBD2 might be the D (5 bases). This CDR3 is built from 16 residues. V was pared by 4 bases and J by 5 bases, with 22 bases between. Germline V gene data show CDR1 as SGDLS and CDR2 as YYNGEE. This CDR3 is CASSPRWVGEVHEQYF. Written as DNA, the CDR3 is TGTGCCAGCAGCCCCCGTTGGGTGGGAGAGGTCCACGAGCAGTACTTC.

In its sample, this clone was seen a few times. V is TRBV5-4 and J is TRBJ1-4, with TRBD1 matching over 9 bases. The CDR3 contains 16 residues. Germline V gives CDR1 SGHNT, CDR2 YYREEE (reference sequence). The V gene end was trimmed by 4 bases and the J gene end by 0 bases; junction bases not matched to a gene: 4. The CDR3 DNA is TGTGCCAGCAGCAGGGGACAGGGAGCAACTAATGAAAAACTGTTTTTT. Protein sequence: CASSRGQGATNEKLFF.

The chain employs TRBV4-2 and TRBJ1-5; a weak D match, TRBD1 (5 bases). Between the trimmed V and J ends, which lost 0 bases and 3 bases, there was a span of 9 bases. Germline V gene data show CDR1 as LGHNA and CDR2 as YNFKEQ. This CDR3 region has 15 residues. CDR3 amino acids: CASSQDPTDNQPQHF. The CDR3, as DNA: TGTGCCAGCAGCCAAGATCCGACAGACAATCAGCCCCAGCATTTT.

The J gene is TRBJ2-1, the V gene TRBV15, with 7 bases that match TRBD2. V gave up 0 bases and J gave up 7 bases; unmatched junction bases: 9. This CDR3 spans 16 amino acids. The germline V gene encodes CDR1 LNHNV and CDR2 YYDKDF (reference sequence). This CDR3 reads CATSRDGAGAGNEQFF. CDR3 sequence (DNA): TGTGCCACCAGCAGAGACGGGGCGGGAGCCGGGAATGAGCAGTTCTTC.

The gene calls are TRBV30 and TRBJ2-5; 11 bases fit TRBD2. The J call is in doubt because the DNA end fits TRBJ2-7 better. Germline V CDR1 and CDR2: GTSNPN, SVGIG (reference sequence). The CDR3 length is 13 residues. CDR3 sequence: CAWGGLAEYEQYF. The CDR3 DNA reads TGTGCCTGGGGGGGACTAGCGGAGTACGAGCAGTACTTC.

The chain employs TRBV4-1 and TRBJ2-1; TRBD2 agrees at 10 bases. CDR1 is MGHRA and CDR2 is YSYEKL in the germline V gene. The V and J ends lost 2 bases and 5 bases, in that order; junction bases with no gene match: 21. The CDR3 loop spans 21 amino acids. CDR3 protein: CASSQTALAGDSGRGNNEQFF. The CDR3 DNA sequence: TGCGCCAGCAGCCAAACAGCCCTAGCGGGAGATTCGGGTAGAGGGAACAATGAGCAGTTCTTC.

The V and J genes are TRBV19 and TRBJ2-7; 7 positions agree with TRBD1. This CDR3 region has 17 residues. Germline loops: CDR1 LNHDA, CDR2 SQIVND (reference sequence). V lost 3 bases, J lost 4 bases, and 15 bases stayed unmatched. The CDR3 sequence is CASSISEGRGSPYEQYF. CDR3 DNA sequence: TGTGCCAGTAGTATTTCAGAAGGCAGGGGGTCCCCGTACGAGCAGTACTTC.

The J gene is TRBJ1-1, the V gene TRBV7-2; TRBD1 might be the D (6 bases). V lost 0 bases and J 11 bases, leaving 16 bases between the germline ends. The V gene's germline CDR1 is SGHTA and CDR2 FQGNSA. The CDR3 covers 14 residues. The CDR3 loop is CASSLAMGGLLAFF. The DNA for the CDR3 is TGTGCCAGCAGCTTAGCTATGGGGGGGCTGCTGGCTTTCTTT.